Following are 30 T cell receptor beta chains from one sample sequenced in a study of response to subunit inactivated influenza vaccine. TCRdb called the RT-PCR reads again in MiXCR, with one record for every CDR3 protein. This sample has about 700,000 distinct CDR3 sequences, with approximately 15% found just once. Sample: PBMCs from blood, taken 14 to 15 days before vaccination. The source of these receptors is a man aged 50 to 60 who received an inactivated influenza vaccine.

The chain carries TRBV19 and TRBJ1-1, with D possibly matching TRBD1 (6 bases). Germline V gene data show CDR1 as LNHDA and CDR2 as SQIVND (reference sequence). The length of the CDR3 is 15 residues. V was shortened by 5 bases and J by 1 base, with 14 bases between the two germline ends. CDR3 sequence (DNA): TGTGCCAGTAGTGTTGGGGGGGCCGCGAACACTGAAGCTTTCTTT. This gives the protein CASSVGGAANTEAFF.

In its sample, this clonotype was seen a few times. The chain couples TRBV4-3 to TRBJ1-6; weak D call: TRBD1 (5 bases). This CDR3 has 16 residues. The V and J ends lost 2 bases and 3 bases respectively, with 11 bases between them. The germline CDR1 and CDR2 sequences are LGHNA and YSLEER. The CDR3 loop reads CASSQKTVGYNSPLHF. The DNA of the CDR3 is TGCGCCAGCAGCCAAAAGACAGTCGGCTATAATTCACCCCTCCACTTT.

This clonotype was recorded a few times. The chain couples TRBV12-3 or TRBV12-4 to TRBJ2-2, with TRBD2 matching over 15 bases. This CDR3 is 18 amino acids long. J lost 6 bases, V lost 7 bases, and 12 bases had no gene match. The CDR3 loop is CASTWTSGGVVASGELFF. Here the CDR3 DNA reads TGTGCCAGCACCTGGACTAGCGGGGGGGTTGTTGCATCCGGGGAGCTGTTTTTT.

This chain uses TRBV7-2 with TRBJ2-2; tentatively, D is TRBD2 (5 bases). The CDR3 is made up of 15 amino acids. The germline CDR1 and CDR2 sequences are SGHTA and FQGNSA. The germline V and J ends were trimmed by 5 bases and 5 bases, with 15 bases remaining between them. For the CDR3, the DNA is TGTGCCAGCAGCCAAATCGGACTGTTGACCGGGGAGCTGTTTTTT. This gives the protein CASSQIGLLTGELFF. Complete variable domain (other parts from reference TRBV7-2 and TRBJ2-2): GAGVSQSPSNKVTEKGKDVELRCDPISGHTALYWYRQSLGQGLEFLIYFQGNSAPDKSGLPSDRFSAERTGGSVSTLTIQRTQQEDSAVYLCASSQIGLLTGELFFGEGSRLTVL.

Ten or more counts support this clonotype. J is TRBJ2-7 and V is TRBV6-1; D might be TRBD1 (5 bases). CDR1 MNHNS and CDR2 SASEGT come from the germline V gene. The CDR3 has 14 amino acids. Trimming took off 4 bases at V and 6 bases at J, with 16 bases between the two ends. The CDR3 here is CASSGKGAFREQYF. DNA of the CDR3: TGTGCCAGCAGTGGGAAAGGGGCCTTTCGCGAGCAGTACTTC.

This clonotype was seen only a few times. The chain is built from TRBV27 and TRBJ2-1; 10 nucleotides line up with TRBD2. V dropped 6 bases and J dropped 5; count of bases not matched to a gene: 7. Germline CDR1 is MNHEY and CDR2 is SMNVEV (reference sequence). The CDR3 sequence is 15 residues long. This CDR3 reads CASRSSSGGNNEQFF. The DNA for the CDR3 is TGTGCCAGCAGGTCGAGTAGCGGGGGGAACAATGAGCAGTTCTTC.

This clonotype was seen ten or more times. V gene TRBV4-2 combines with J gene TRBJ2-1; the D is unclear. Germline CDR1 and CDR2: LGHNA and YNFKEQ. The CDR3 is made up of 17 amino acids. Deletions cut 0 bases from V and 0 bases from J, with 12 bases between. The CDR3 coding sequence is TGTGCCAGCAGCCAAGATCTGCGGCTCTACTCCTACAATGAGCAGTTCTTC. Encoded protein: CASSQDLRLYSYNEQFF.

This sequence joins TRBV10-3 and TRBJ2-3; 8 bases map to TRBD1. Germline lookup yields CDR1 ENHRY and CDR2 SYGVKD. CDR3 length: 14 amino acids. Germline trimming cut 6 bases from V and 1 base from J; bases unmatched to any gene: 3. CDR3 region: CAISQTGGTDTQYF. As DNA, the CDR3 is TGTGCCATCAGCCAGACAGGGGGCACAGATACGCAGTATTTT.

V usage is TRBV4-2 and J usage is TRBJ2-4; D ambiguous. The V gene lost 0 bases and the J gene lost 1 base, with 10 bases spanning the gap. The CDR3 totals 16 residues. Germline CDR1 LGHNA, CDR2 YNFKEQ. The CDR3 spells CASSQESRAAKNIQYF. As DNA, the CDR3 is TGTGCCAGCAGCCAAGAATCTAGGGCGGCCAAAAACATTCAGTACTTC.

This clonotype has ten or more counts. The CDR3 loop reads CSARRTGNTGELFF. The CDR3 DNA is TGCAGTGCTAGGAGGACAGGGAACACCGGGGAGCTGTTTTTT. V usage is TRBV20-1 and J usage is TRBJ2-2, with 7 bases aligning to TRBD1. After removal of 3 bases from V and 1 base from J, the junction contained 2 bases not matched to a gene. Germline V CDR1 and CDR2: DFQATT, SNEGSKA (reference sequence). The CDR3 sequence is 14 residues long.

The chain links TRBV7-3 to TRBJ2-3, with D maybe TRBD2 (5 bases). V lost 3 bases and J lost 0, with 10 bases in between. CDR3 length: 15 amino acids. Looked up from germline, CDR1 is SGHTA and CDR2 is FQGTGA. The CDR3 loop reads CASSFTRASTDTQYF. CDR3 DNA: TGTGCCAGCAGCTTTACGAGGGCTAGCACAGATACGCAGTATTTT.

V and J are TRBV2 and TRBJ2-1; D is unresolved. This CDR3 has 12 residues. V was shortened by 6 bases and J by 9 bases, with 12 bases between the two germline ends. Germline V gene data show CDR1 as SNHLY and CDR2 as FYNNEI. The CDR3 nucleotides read TGTGCCAGCAGGGTGATTGGCGGTGAGCAGTTCTTC. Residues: CASRVIGGEQFF.

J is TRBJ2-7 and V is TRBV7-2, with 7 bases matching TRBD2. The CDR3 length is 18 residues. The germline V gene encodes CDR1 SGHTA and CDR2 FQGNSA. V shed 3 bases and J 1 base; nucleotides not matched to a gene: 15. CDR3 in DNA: TGTGCCAGCAGCTTTTCTAGGACTCGCGGGAGTGGGTCCTACGAGCAGTACTTC. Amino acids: CASSFSRTRGSGSYEQYF. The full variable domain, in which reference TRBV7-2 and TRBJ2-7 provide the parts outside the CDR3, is GAGVSQSPSNKVTEKGKDVELRCDPISGHTALYWYRQSLGQGLEFLIYFQGNSAPDKSGLPSDRFSAERTGGSVSTLTIQRTQQEDSAVYLCASSFSRTRGSGSYEQYFGPGTRLTVT.

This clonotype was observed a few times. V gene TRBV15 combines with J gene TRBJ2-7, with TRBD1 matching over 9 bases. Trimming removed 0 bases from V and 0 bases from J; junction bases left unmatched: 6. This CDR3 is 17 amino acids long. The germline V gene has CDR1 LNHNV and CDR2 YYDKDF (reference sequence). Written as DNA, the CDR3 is TGTGCCACCAGCAGAGAGGCGGGGACAGGGATCTCCTACGAGCAGTACTTC. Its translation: CATSREAGTGISYEQYF.

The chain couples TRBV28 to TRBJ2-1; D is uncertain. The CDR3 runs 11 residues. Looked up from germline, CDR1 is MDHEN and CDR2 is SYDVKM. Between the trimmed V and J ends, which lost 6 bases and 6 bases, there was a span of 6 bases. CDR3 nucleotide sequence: TGTGCCAGCAGCCGACTCAATGAGCAGTTCTTC. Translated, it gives CASSRLNEQFF.

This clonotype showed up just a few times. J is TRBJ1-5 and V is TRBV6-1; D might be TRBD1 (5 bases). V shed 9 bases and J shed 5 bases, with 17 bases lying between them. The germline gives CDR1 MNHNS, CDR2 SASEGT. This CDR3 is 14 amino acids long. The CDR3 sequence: CASCRDVVYQPQHF. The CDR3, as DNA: TGTGCCAGTTGCAGGGACGTCGTGTATCAGCCCCAGCATTTT.

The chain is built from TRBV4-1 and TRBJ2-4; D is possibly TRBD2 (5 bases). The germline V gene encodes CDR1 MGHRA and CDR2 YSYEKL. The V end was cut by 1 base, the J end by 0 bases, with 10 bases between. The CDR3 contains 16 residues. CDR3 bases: TGCGCCAGCAGCCAAGCCTGGGGAGTAGCCAAAAACATTCAGTACTTC. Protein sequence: CASSQAWGVAKNIQYF.

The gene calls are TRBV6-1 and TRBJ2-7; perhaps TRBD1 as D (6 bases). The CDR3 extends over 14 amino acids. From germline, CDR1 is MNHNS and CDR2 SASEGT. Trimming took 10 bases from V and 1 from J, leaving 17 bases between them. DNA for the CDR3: TGTGCCACCCACAGGGTAGAGTCATCCTACGAGCAGTACTTC. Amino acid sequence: CATHRVESSYEQYF.

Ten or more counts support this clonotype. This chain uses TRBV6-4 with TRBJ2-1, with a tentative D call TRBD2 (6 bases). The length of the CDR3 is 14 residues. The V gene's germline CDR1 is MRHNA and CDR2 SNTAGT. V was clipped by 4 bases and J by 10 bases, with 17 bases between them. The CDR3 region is CASSGDLEWREQFF. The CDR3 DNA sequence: TGTGCCAGCAGTGGGGACTTGGAATGGAGGGAGCAGTTCTTC.

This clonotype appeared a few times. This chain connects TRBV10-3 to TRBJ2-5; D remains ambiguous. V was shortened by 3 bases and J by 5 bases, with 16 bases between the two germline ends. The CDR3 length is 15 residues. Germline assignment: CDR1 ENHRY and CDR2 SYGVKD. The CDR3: CAISEGKTDRETQYF. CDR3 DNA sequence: TGTGCCATCAGTGAAGGGAAAACTGACCGGGAGACCCAGTACTTC.

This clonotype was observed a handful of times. The CDR3 sequence: CASGRGSHPNEQFF. In DNA, the CDR3 is TGTGCCAGCGGGAGGGGATCCCACCCCAATGAGCAGTTCTTC. This chain uses TRBV9 with TRBJ2-1; 7 nucleotides align to TRBD2. Looked up from germline, CDR1 is SGDLS and CDR2 is YYNGEE. The CDR3 length is 14 residues. The V gene end was trimmed by 7 bases and the J gene end by 6 bases; junction bases not matched to a gene: 10.

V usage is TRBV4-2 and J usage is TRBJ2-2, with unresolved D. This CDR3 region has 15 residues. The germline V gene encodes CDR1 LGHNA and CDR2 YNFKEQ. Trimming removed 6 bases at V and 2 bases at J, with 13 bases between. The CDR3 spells CASRAGQVNTGELFF. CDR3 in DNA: TGTGCCAGCAGGGCTGGGCAGGTCAACACCGGGGAGCTGTTTTTT.

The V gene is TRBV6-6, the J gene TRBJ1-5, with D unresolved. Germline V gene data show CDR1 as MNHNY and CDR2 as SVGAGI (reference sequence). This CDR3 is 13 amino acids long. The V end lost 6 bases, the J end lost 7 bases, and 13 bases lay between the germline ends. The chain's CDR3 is CASRGLQMQPQHF. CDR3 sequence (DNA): TGTGCCAGCAGAGGGCTGCAAATGCAGCCCCAGCATTTT.

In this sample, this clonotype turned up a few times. CDR3 nucleotides: TGCGCCAGCAGCCAGGTGGGCCAAAACTACGAGCAGTACTTC. Translating gives CASSQVGQNYEQYF. This chain links TRBV4-3 with TRBJ2-7; no firm D call. CDR3 length: 14 amino acids. Trimming shortened V by 3 bases and J by 3 bases, and 12 bases separated the two germline ends. CDR1 is LGHNA and CDR2 is YSLEER in the germline V gene.

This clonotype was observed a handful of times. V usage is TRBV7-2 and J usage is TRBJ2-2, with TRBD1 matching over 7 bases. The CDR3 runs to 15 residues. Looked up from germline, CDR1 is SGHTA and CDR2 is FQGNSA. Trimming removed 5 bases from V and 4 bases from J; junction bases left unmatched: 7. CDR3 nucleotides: TGTGCCAGCAGCCCCCAGACAGGGAGCACCGGGGAGCTGTTTTTT. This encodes CASSPQTGSTGELFF.

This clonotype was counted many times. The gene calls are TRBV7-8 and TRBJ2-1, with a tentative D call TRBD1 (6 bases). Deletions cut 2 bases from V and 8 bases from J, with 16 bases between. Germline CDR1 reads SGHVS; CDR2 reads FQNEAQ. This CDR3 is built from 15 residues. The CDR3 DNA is TGTGCCAGCAGCTTAATTGGGGGCTCGGGGTATGAGCAGTTCTTC. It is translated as CASSLIGGSGYEQFF.

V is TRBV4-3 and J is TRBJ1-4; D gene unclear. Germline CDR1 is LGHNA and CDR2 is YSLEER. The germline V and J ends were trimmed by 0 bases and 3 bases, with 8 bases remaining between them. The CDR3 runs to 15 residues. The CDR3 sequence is CASSQDGQANEKLFF. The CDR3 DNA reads TGCGCCAGCAGCCAAGATGGGCAGGCTAATGAAAAACTGTTTTTT.

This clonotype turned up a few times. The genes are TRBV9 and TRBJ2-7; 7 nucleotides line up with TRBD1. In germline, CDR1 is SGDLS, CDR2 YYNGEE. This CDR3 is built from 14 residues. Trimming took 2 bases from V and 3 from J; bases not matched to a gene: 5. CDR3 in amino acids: CASSVRGQDYEQYF. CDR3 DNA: TGTGCCAGCAGCGTGCGAGGACAGGACTACGAGCAGTACTTC.

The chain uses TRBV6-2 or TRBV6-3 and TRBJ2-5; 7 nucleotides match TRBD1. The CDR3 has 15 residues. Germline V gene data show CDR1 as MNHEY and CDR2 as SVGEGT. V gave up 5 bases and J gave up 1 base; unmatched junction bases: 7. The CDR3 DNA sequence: TGTGCCAGCAGTCGACCGGGACAGATCCAAGAGACCCAGTACTTC. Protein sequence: CASSRPGQIQETQYF.

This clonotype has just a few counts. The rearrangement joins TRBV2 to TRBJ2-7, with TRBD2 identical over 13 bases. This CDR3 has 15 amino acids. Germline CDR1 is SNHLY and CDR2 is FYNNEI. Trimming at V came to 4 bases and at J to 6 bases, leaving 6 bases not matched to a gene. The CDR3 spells CASSARTSGSGEQYF. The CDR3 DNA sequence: TGTGCCAGCAGTGCACGGACTAGCGGGAGTGGCGAGCAGTACTTC.